This TCR beta chain was captured by sequencing in a study of blood T cell repertoires in COVID-19. In the study overall: Samples came from the United States, Italy and Spain, spanning acute and convalescent COVID-19. Nucleic acid was either cDNA or gDNA, and it came from T cells, B-cell-depleted T cells, or PBMCs.

Per the original data handling: Estimated nucleated cell counts came from reference gene primer amplification. Here immunoSEQ multiplex PCR was the method, and the copy in TCRdb shows in-frame clones only, minus some. Clonal size and the V and J genes are those of that table, whereas D and trimming came from the DNA. The data show 50,000 or so clones, with roughly 80% seen just once and 7.3% held by the top ten. CDR3 length: 15 amino acids. Germline CDR1 KGHDR, CDR2 SFDVKD. Trimming removed 4 bases from V and 5 bases from J; junction bases left unmatched: 5. A few counts support this clone. The chain couples TRBV24-1 to TRBJ1-4; 8 bases fit TRBD1. This sequence originates from a man aged 40-49 years with acute or convalescent COVID-19. The source material was peripheral blood. The CDR3 nucleotides read TGTGCCACCAGTGAAATACAGGGGGGAAATGAAAAACTGTTTTTT. Residues: CATSEIQGGNEKLFF.